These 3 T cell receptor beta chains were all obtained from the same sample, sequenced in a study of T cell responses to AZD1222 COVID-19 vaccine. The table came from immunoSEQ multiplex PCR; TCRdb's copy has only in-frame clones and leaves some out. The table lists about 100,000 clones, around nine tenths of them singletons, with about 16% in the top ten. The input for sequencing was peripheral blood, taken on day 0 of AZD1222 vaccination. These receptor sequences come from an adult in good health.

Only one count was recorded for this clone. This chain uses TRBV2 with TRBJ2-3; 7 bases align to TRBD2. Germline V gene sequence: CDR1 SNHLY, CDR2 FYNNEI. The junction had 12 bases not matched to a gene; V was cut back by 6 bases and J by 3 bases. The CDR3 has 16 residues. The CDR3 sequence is CASRAQLARRTDTQYF. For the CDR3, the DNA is TGTGCCAGCAGGGCGCAACTAGCGCGGAGAACAGATACGCAGTATTTT.

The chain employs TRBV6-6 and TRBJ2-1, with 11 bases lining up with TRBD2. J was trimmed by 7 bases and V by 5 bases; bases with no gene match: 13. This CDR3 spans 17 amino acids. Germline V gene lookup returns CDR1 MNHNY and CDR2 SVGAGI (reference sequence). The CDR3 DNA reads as TGTGCCAGCAGTCATAGCGGGGGGGCGTTACGATGGAATGAGCAGTTCTTC. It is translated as CASSHSGGALRWNEQFF.

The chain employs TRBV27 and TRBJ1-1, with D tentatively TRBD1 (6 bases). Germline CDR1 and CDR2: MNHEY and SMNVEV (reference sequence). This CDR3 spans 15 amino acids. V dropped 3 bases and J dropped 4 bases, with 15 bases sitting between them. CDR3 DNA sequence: TGTGCCAGCAGTTTTTTGGGGGGAGGGGGCACTGAAGCTTTCTTT. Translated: CASSFLGGGGTEAFF.